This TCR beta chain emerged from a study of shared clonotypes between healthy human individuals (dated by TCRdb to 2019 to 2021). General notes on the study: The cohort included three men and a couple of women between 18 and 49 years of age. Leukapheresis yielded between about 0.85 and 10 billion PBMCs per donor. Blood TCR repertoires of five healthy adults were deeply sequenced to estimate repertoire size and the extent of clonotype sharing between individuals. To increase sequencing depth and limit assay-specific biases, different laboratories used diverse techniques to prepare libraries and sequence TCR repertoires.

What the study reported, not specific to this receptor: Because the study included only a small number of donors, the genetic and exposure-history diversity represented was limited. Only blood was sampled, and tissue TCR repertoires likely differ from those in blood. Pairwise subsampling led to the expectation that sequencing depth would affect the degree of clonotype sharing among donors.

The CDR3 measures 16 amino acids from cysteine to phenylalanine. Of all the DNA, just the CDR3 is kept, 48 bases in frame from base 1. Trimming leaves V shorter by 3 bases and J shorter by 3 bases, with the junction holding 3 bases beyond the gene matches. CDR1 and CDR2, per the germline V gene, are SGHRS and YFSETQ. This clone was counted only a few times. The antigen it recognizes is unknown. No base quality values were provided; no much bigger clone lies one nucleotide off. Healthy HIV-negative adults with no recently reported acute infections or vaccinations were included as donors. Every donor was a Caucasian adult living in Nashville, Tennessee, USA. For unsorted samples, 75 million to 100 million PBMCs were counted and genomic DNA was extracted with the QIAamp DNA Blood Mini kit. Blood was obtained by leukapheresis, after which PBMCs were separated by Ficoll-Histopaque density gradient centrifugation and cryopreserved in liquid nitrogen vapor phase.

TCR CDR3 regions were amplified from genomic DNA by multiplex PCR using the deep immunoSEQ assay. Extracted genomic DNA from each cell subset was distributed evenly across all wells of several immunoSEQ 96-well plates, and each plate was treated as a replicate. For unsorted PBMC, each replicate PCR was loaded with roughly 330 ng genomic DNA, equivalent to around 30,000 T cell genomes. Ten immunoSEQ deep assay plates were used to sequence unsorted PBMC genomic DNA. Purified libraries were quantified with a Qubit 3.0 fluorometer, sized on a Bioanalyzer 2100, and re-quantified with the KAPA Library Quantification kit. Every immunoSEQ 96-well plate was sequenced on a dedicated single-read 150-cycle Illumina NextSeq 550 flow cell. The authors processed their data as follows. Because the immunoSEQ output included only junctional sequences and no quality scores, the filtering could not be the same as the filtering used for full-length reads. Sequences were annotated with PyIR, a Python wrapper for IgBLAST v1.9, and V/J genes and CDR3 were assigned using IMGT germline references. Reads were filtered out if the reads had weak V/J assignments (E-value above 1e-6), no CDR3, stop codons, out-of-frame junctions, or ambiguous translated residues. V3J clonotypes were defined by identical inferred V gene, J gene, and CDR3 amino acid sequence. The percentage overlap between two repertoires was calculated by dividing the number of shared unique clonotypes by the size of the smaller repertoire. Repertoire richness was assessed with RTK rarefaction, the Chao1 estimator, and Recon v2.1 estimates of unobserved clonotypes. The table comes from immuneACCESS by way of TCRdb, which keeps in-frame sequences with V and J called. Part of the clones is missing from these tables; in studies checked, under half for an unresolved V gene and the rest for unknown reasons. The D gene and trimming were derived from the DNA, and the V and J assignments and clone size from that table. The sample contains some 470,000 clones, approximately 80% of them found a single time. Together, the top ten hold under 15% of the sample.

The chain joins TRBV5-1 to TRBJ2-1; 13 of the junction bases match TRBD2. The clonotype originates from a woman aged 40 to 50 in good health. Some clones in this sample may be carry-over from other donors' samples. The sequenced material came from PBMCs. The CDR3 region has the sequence CASSSGTSGNYNEQFF. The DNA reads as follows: TGCGCCAGCAGCTCCGGGACTAGCGGGAACTACAATGAGCAGTTCTTC.